The 5 T cell receptor beta chains below all came from one sample that was sequenced in a study of T cell responses to AZD1222 COVID-19 vaccine. Clones were read by immunoSEQ multiplex PCR, and TCRdb kept only the in-frame ones, dropping some. The profile shows 150,000 or so clones, around 92% of them singletons. The material sequenced was peripheral blood, taken on day 0 of AZD1222 vaccination. Receptor source: an adult in good health.

In this sample, this clone turned up once. The gene calls are TRBV6-5 and TRBJ1-6; no clear D. Germline CDR1 and CDR2: MNHEY and SVGAGI. CDR3 length: 15 residues. The V end was cut by 2 bases, the J end by 8 bases, with 13 bases between. CDR3 in DNA: TGTGCCAGCAGTTACCTCCGGGGTGGAGATTCACCCCTCCACTTT. Amino acids: CASSYLRGGDSPLHF.

The rearrangement uses TRBV4-1 and TRBJ1-1; D is unclear. The CDR3 length is 13 residues. Germline V lookup: CDR1 MGHRA, CDR2 YSYEKL. V gave up 6 bases and J gave up 1 base, with 9 bases separating them. CDR3 in amino acids: CASRDSWNTEAFF. As DNA, the CDR3 is TGCGCCAGCAGGGACTCGTGGAACACTGAAGCTTTCTTT.

Only a few counts were recorded for this clone. This chain joins TRBV7-9 and TRBJ1-3; D unclear. This CDR3 is 13 amino acids long. Trimming left V 5 bases short and J 6 bases short, with 11 bases between. The germline gives CDR1 SEHNR, CDR2 FQNEAQ (reference sequence). DNA of the CDR3: TGTGCCAGCAGCCCTTTCGACTCAAACACCATATATTTT. It codes for CASSPFDSNTIYF.

The chain employs TRBV6-2 or TRBV6-3 and TRBJ2-7; either TRBD1 or TRBD2 may fit D (5 bases each). The CDR3 length is 16 residues. V was cut by 0 bases and J by 2 bases, with 14 bases left in between. In germline, CDR1 is MNHEY, CDR2 SVGEGT. The CDR3 protein is CASSYSKGPPTYEQYF. The CDR3 nucleotides read TGTGCCAGCAGTTACTCCAAGGGACCGCCAACCTACGAGCAGTACTTC.

V gene TRBV28 combines with J gene TRBJ2-1; 11 positions match TRBD2. The CDR3 is made up of 14 amino acids. Germline CDR1 reads MDHEN; CDR2 reads SYDVKM. Losses at the gene ends were 2 bases for V and 8 bases for J; bases not matched to a gene: 2. CDR3 in amino acids: CASSLTSGRDEQFF. The CDR3 DNA sequence: TGTGCCAGCAGTTTAACTAGCGGGAGAGATGAGCAGTTCTTC. The full variable domain, rest sourced from reference TRBV28 and TRBJ2-1, is DVKVTQSSRYLVKRTGEKVFLECVQDMDHENMFWYRQDPGLGLRLIYFSYDVKMKEKGDIPEGYSVSREKKERFSLILESASTNQTSMYLCASSLTSGRDEQFFGPGTRLTVL.